This T cell receptor (beta chain) originates from a study of control samples from healthy donors and cancer patients. The CDR3 runs to 16 residues. CDR1 and CDR2 from the germline V gene are KGHSH and LQKENI. The junction had 11 bases not matched to a gene; V was cut back by 8 bases and J by 4 bases. Generated by immunoSEQ multiplex PCR, the TCRdb table keeps only in-frame clones and is missing some. The table includes fewer than 200,000 clones, 85% to 95% detected once. This receptor was taken from a woman aged 60 to 75 in good health. The sequencing input was blood. The chain joins TRBV18 to TRBJ1-1, with 12 positions matching TRBD1. CDR3 bases: TGTGCCAGCCCCCGGGGACAGGGGGCCAGTTTCACTGAAGCTTTCTTT. It specifies CASPRGQGASFTEAFF.